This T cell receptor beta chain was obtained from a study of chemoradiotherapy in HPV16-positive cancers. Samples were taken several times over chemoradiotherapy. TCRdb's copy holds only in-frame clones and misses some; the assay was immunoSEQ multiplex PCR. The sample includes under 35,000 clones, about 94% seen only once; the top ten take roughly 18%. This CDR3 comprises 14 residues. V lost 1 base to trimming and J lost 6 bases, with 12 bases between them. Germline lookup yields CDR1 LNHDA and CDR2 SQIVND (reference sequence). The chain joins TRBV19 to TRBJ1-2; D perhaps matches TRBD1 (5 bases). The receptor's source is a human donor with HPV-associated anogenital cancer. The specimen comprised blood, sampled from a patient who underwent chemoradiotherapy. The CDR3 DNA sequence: TGTGCCAGTAGTATAGGGGGCAAGGGCCATGGCTACACCTTC. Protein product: CASSIGGKGHGYTF. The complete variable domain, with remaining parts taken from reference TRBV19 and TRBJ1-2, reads DGGITQSPKYLFRKEGQNVTLSCEQNLNHDAMYWYRQDPGQGLRLIYYSQIVNDFQKGDIAEGYSVSREKKESFPLTVTSAQKNPTAFYLCASSIGGKGHGYTFGSGTRLTVV.